The 8 T cell receptor beta chains below were found in one sample sequenced in a study of regulatory T cells in long-lasting Graves disease. Time point defined: newly diagnosed GD, antithyroid drugs for less than 3 months. PBMC-derived RNA was used for the TCR library. The TCR beta library used iRepertoire HTBI primers with Arm-PCR amplification of CDR3. TCRdb recomputed calls from the multiplex PCR reads with MiXCR, one row per CDR3 protein. The sample yields 350,000 to 450,000 distinct CDR3 sequences, over 15% seen once. Another study also made use of these data, one on T cells in Graves' hyperthyroidism and ophthalmopathy.

The sequencing here drew on peripheral blood mononuclear cells (PBMCs), taken at new diagnosis, from a patient treated with antithyroid drugs. The receptors were sampled from a man aged 35-49 years with Graves disease.

There are many counts of this clonotype. V usage is TRBV20-1 and J usage is TRBJ1-5; 7 bases fit TRBD1. Losses at the gene ends were 5 bases for V and 2 bases for J; bases not matched to a gene: 9. From germline, CDR1 is DFQATT and CDR2 SNEGSKA (reference sequence). CDR3 size: 15 residues. As DNA, the CDR3 is TGCAGTGCTGATGACAGGGTTTTTGGCAATCAGCCCCAGCATTTT. Residues: CSADDRVFGNQPQHF.

The rearrangement uses TRBV2 and TRBJ2-5; TRBD1 agrees at 8 bases. CDR3 length equals 15 residues. Germline loops: CDR1 SNHLY, CDR2 FYNNEI. V lost 6 bases and J lost 3; bases outside the gene matches: 9. The CDR3: CASREDRARKETQYF. The CDR3, as DNA: TGTGCCAGCAGAGAGGACAGGGCCAGGAAAGAGACCCAGTACTTC.

This clonotype was detected ten times or more. The genes are TRBV7-8 and TRBJ2-1; weak D call: TRBD2 (6 bases). In germline, CDR1 is SGHVS, CDR2 FQNEAQ. V gave up 5 bases and J gave up 5 bases, with 10 bases separating them. The CDR3 has 13 amino acids. The CDR3 is CASSLIADNEQFF. CDR3 nucleotide sequence: TGTGCCAGCAGCCTTATAGCGGACAATGAGCAGTTCTTC.

This clonotype was seen many times. The chain is built from TRBV18 and TRBJ2-5; a weak D match, TRBD1 (5 bases). The CDR3 has 15 amino acids. Germline V lookup: CDR1 KGHSH, CDR2 LQKENI. Trimming pared 0 bases from V and 5 bases from J, leaving 13 bases between. CDR3 sequence: CASSPPSQATETQYF. In DNA, the CDR3 is TGTGCCAGCTCACCACCGTCACAGGCCACCGAGACCCAGTACTTC.

This clonotype was counted many times. The chain joins TRBV2 to TRBJ1-1; TRBD1 aligns across 8 bases. After removal of 9 bases from V and 5 bases from J, the junction contained 11 bases not matched to a gene. The CDR3 has 14 amino acids. CDR1 SNHLY and CDR2 FYNNEI come from the germline V gene. In DNA form, the CDR3 reads TGTGCCAGTGGACCCAGGGGGCGCAAAACTGAAGCTTTCTTT. Residues: CASGPRGRKTEAFF.

V usage is TRBV7-8 and J usage is TRBJ1-5; D is undetermined. Germline V gives CDR1 SGHVS, CDR2 FQNEAQ. With 2 bases removed from V and 6 bases from J, the gap between germline ends came to 5 bases. This CDR3 has 12 amino acids. The CDR3 here is CASSLLAQPQHF. The CDR3 DNA reads TGTGCCAGCAGCTTACTTGCTCAGCCCCAGCATTTT.

In this sample, this clonotype turned up a few times. V gene TRBV9 combines with J gene TRBJ2-3; TRBD1 agrees at 7 bases. Germline values: CDR1 SGDLS, CDR2 YYNGEE. The CDR3 sequence is 14 residues long. V dropped 4 bases and J dropped 5; count of bases not matched to a gene: 7. CDR3 DNA sequence: TGTGCCAGCAGCCAAAACAGGGGTGAAGATACGCAGTATTTT. Its protein product is CASSQNRGEDTQYF.

The chain combines TRBV11-2 with TRBJ2-5, with D perhaps TRBD1 or TRBD2 (6 bases each). The CDR3 has 14 residues. Trimming cost V 5 bases and J 4 bases, with 14 bases left between them. CDR1 and CDR2 (germline): SGHAT, FQNNGV. The CDR3 coding sequence is TGTGCCAGCAGCACGGGGGCAGGAATAGAGACCCAGTACTTC. Protein sequence: CASSTGAGIETQYF.